This is a list of T cell receptor beta chains from one sample in a study of blood T cell repertoires in COVID-19. TCRdb's copy holds only in-frame clones and misses some; the assay was immunoSEQ multiplex PCR. In the table there are roughly 40,000 clones, 90% to 95% of which are singletons. The sequenced sample was peripheral blood. All receptors derive from a human donor in a cohort sampled during active COVID-19. Each CDR3 is given with its conserved first and last residue. D genes are given only for firm matches. Rows may omit the clone size; those that give it use once, few, many or a size class.

>TRBJ2-2|TRBD2|NA|TRBV3-1/TRBV3-2
CASSRGLEAPGELFF
TGTGCCAGCAGCCGGGGACTAGAGGCCCCCGGGGAGCTGTTTTTT
>TRBJ1-1|NA|NA|TRBV14
CASSQGANTEAFF
TGTGCCAGCAGCCAAGGCGCCAACACTGAAGCTTTCTTT
>TRBJ2-5|TRBD2|NA|TRBV29-1
CSVEGGLQETQYF
TGCAGCGTTGAGGGGGGGTTGCAAGAGACCCAGTACTTC
>TRBJ1-1|NA|NA|TRBV5-4
CASSLGGGLNTEAFF
TGTGCCAGCAGCTTGGGGGGCGGCTTGAACACTGAAGCTTTCTTT
>TRBJ2-1|NA|NA|TRBV7-2
CASSLVGTGNNEQFF
TGTGCCAGCAGCTTAGTCGGGACTGGAAACAATGAGCAGTTCTTC
>TRBJ2-1|NA|NA|TRBV5-4
CASSLFRLASYNEQFF
TGTGCCAGCAGCTTGTTTCGCCTAGCGAGTTACAATGAGCAGTTCTTC
>TRBJ1-4|NA|NA|TRBV13
CASSLGRPETNEKLFF
TGTGCCAGCAGCTTAGGGCGACCGGAGACTAATGAAAAACTGTTTTTT
>TRBJ2-5|TRBD2|NA|TRBV5-4
CASSPSTGGMKTQYF
TGTGCCAGCAGCCCGTCGACCGGGGGGATGAAGACCCAGTACTTC
>TRBJ1-5|TRBD1|NA|TRBV28
CASGTGGFNSNQPQHF
TGTGCCAGCGGGACAGGGGGCTTTAATAGCAATCAGCCCCAGCATTTT
>TRBJ2-3|NA|NA|TRBV4-1
CASAGPGNTQYF
TGCGCCAGCGCGGGGCCCGGAAATACGCAGTATTTT
>TRBJ1-3|NA|NA|TRBV7-9
CASSLAQGSGNTIYF
TGTGCCAGCAGCTTAGCACAGGGCTCTGGAAACACCATATATTTT
>TRBJ2-2|NA|NA|TRBV6-5
CASSYGPFDTGELFF
TGTGCCAGCAGTTACGGGCCCTTTGACACCGGGGAGCTGTTTTTT
>TRBJ1-3|NA|NA|TRBV9
CASSVGESGSGNTIYF
TGTGCCAGCAGCGTAGGCGAGAGTGGGAGTGGAAACACCATATATTTT
>TRBJ2-1|TRBD2|once|TRBV10-3
CAITHGLELNEQFF
TGTGCCATCACCCACGGACTAGAATTGAATGAGCAGTTCTTC
>TRBJ2-5|TRBD2|NA|TRBV19
CASSPSGVAGAETQYF
TGTGCCAGTAGTCCGAGCGGAGTAGCGGGGGCGGAGACCCAGTACTTC
>TRBJ1-1|NA|NA|TRBV6-5
CASSYEGTEAFF
TGTGCCAGCAGTTACGAGGGCACTGAAGCTTTCTTT
>TRBJ2-3|TRBD2|NA|TRBV2
CASRLTSGVTDTQYF
TGTGCCAGCAGGCTGACTAGCGGGGTTACAGATACGCAGTATTTT
>TRBJ1-5|NA|NA|TRBV20-1
CSASPDRSNQPQHF
TGCAGTGCTAGTCCGGACAGAAGCAATCAGCCCCAGCATTTT
>TRBJ2-7|TRBD1|NA|TRBV27
CASSLRTGRIYEQYF
TGTGCCAGCAGCCTCCGGACAGGGCGAATCTACGAGCAGTACTTC
>TRBJ1-2|NA|NA|TRBV5-5
CASGTGITNYGYTF
TGTGCCAGCGGTACAGGAATTACTAACTATGGCTACACCTTC
>TRBJ2-7|TRBD1|NA|TRBV6-2/TRBV6-3
CASSSRQGSSYEQYF
TGTGCCAGCAGTTCCCGACAGGGTAGCTCCTACGAGCAGTACTTC
>TRBJ1-1|NA|NA|TRBV9
CASSVDPTGLNSEAFF
TGTGCCAGCAGCGTAGACCCGACAGGCCTGAACTCTGAAGCTTTCTTT
>TRBJ2-2|NA|NA|TRBV5-6
CASGPRGPANTGELFF
TGTGCCAGCGGACCCAGGGGCCCCGCGAACACCGGGGAGCTGTTTTTT
>TRBJ2-3|TRBD2|NA|TRBV20-1
CSASWTSFTDTQYF
TGCAGTGCTAGTTGGACTAGCTTCACAGATACGCAGTATTTT
>TRBJ2-7|NA|once|TRBV28
CASRRPPPRGYEQYF
TGTGCCAGCCGTCGCCCACCCCCGCGAGGCTACGAGCAGTACTTC
>TRBJ1-6|NA|NA|TRBV27
CASNARRGDSPLHF
TGTGCCAGCAACGCCAGGAGGGGAGATTCACCCCTCCACTTT
>TRBJ1-3|TRBD1|NA|TRBV20-1
CSASQGVMAGNTIYF
TGCAGTGCTAGTCAGGGGGTTATGGCTGGAAACACCATATATTTT
>TRBJ1-4|TRBD1|NA|TRBV4-1
CASSQGYRGRANEKLFF
TGCGCCAGCAGCCAAGGATACAGGGGAAGGGCTAATGAAAAACTGTTTTTT
>TRBJ2-1|TRBD2|NA|TRBV6-5
CASSPIGGAWNEQFF
TGTGCCAGCAGTCCTATCGGGGGGGCCTGGAATGAGCAGTTCTTC
>TRBJ1-4|NA|NA|TRBV19
CASRGWGSKEKLFF
TGTGCCAGTCGGGGGTGGGGTTCGAAAGAAAAACTGTTTTTT
>TRBJ2-1|NA|once|TRBV11-3
CASSLDPPDEQFF
TGTGCCAGCAGCTTAGACCCTCCAGATGAGCAGTTCTTC
>TRBJ1-4|NA|NA|TRBV29-1
CSVEVWGVERNEKLFF
TGCAGCGTTGAGGTTTGGGGGGTGGAGAGAAATGAAAAACTGTTTTTT
>TRBJ1-1|TRBD1|NA|TRBV19
CASGRQGGTEAFF
TGTGCCAGTGGCAGACAGGGAGGCACTGAAGCTTTCTTT
>TRBJ2-6|NA|few|TRBV28
CASSSTSGANVLTF
TGTGCCAGCAGTTCTACCTCTGGGGCCAACGTCCTGACTTTC
>TRBJ1-2|NA|NA|TRBV11-2
CASSLDGTRYGYTF
TGTGCCAGCAGCTTAGATGGAACGAGGTATGGCTACACCTTC
>TRBJ1-1|NA|NA|TRBV3-1/TRBV3-2
CASSQDWDPGVAEAFF
TGTGCCAGCAGCCAAGATTGGGACCCAGGGGTCGCTGAAGCTTTCTTT
>TRBJ1-3|NA|NA|TRBV2
CASTPRGSGNTIYF
TGTGCCAGCACCCCGAGAGGCTCTGGAAACACCATATATTTT
>TRBJ2-1|NA|NA|TRBV29-1
CSVEDNLRQTYNEQFF
TGCAGCGTTGAAGATAATTTGAGACAGACCTACAATGAGCAGTTCTTC
>TRBJ2-3|NA|NA|TRBV4-3
CASSQRGGGTDTQYF
TGCGCCAGCAGCCAACGAGGAGGCGGCACAGATACGCAGTATTTT
>TRBJ2-3|TRBD1|NA|TRBV5-6
CASSKPGQFKDTQYF
TGTGCCAGCAGCAAACCGGGACAGTTCAAAGATACGCAGTATTTT
>TRBJ1-4|NA|NA|TRBV5-1
CASSEGTTNEKLFF
TGCGCCAGCAGCGAGGGAACAACTAATGAAAAACTGTTTTTT
>TRBJ1-1|TRBD1|NA|TRBV5-1
CASSPPVRGRAGTEAFF
TGCGCCAGCAGCCCTCCCGTCAGGGGGCGAGCGGGAACTGAAGCTTTCTTT
>TRBJ2-2|TRBD2|NA|TRBV9
CASSVGTGGRDTGELFF
TGTGCCAGCAGCGTAGGCACGGGGGGGCGGGACACCGGGGAGCTGTTTTTT
>TRBJ2-5|TRBD2|NA|TRBV7-9
CASSIGLAGQETQYF
TGTGCCAGCAGCATCGGACTAGCGGGACAAGAGACCCAGTACTTC
>TRBJ2-3|NA|NA|TRBV3-1/TRBV3-2
CASSQLGGDTQYF
TGTGCCAGCAGCCAACTAGGCGGAGATACGCAGTATTTT
>TRBJ1-1|TRBD1|once|TRBV5-1
CASSLGRNRGGTEAFF
TGCGCCAGCAGCTTAGGTAGAAACAGGGGGGGTACTGAAGCTTTCTTT
>TRBJ2-1|TRBD2|once|TRBV7-3
CASSLTSGTTYNEQFF
TGTGCCAGCAGCTTAACTAGCGGGACGACCTACAATGAGCAGTTCTTC
>TRBJ2-3|NA|NA|TRBV7-3
CASSLRPTDTQYF
TGTGCCAGCAGCTTACGTCCCACAGATACGCAGTATTTT
>TRBJ2-7|NA|NA|TRBV28
CASSFSLGHRYEQYF
TGTGCCAGCAGTTTTTCCTTGGGGCACCGCTACGAGCAGTACTTC
>TRBJ2-4|TRBD1|NA|TRBV5-4
CASSRDRGPEGQYF
TGTGCCAGCAGCCGGGACAGGGGCCCAGAGGGTCAGTACTTC
>TRBJ2-5|NA|NA|TRBV5-1
CASSLGPSQETQYF
TGCGCCAGCAGCTTGGGTCCTAGCCAAGAGACCCAGTACTTC
>TRBJ2-5|TRBD2|NA|TRBV5-4
CASSLRSSGGGETQYF
TGTGCCAGCAGCTTGCGGTCTAGCGGGGGAGGGGAGACCCAGTACTTC
>TRBJ1-2|NA|NA|TRBV28
CASSRGYGYTF
TGTGCCAGCAGTCGGGGCTATGGCTACACCTTC
>TRBJ1-6|TRBD1|NA|TRBV9
CASSGTGNSPLHF
TGTGCCAGCAGCGGGACAGGCAATTCACCCCTCCACTTT
>TRBJ2-1|NA|NA|TRBV5-8
CASSPGIGSYNEQFF
TGTGCCAGCAGCCCAGGGATAGGGTCCTACAATGAGCAGTTCTTC
>TRBJ2-1|TRBD2|NA|TRBV2
CASSEEGLAGNEQFF
TGTGCCAGCAGTGAAGAGGGACTAGCGGGGAATGAGCAGTTCTTC